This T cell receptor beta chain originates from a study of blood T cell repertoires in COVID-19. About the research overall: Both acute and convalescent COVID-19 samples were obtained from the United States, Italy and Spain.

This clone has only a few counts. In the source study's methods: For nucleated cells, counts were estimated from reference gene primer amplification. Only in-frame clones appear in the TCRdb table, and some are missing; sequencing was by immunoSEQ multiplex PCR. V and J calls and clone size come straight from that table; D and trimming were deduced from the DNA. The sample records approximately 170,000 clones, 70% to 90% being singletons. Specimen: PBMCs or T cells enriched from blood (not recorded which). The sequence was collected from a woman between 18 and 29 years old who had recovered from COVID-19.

The CDR3 coding sequence is TGTGCCAGCAGTCGCCGGGACAAGGATTCACCCCTCCACTTT. It encodes CASSRRDKDSPLHF. V gene TRBV6-5 combines with J gene TRBJ1-6; TRBD1 is a possible D gene (6 bases). The CDR3 has 14 residues. The germline CDR1 and CDR2 sequences are MNHEY and SVGAGI. The V end lost 5 bases, the J end lost 8 bases, and 13 bases lay between the germline ends.